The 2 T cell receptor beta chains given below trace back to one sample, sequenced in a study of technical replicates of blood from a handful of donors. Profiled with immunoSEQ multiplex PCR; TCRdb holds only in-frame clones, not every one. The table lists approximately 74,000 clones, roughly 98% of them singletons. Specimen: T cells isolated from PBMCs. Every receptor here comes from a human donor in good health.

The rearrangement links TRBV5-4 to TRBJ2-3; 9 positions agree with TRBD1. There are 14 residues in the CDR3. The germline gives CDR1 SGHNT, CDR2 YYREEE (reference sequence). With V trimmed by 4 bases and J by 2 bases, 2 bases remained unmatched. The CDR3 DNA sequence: TGTGCCAGCAGCCGACAGGGGGACACAGATACGCAGTATTTT. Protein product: CASSRQGDTDTQYF.

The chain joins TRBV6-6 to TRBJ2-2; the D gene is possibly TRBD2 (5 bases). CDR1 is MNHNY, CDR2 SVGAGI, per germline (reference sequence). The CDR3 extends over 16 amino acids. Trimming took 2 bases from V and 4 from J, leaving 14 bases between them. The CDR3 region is CASSYPVSVSTGELFF. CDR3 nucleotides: TGTGCCAGCAGTTACCCAGTTAGCGTCAGCACCGGGGAGCTGTTTTTT.